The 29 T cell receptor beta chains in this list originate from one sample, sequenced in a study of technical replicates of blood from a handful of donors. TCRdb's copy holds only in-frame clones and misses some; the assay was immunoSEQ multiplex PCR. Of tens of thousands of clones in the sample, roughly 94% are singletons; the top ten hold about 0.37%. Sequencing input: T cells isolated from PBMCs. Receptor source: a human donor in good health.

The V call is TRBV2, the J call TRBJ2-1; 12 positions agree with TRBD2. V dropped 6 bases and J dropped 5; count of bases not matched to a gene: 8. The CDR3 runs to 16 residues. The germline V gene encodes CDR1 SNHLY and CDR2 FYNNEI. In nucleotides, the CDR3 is TGTGCCAGCAGAGAGACTAGCGGGAGACCCCACAATGAGCAGTTCTTC. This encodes CASRETSGRPHNEQFF.

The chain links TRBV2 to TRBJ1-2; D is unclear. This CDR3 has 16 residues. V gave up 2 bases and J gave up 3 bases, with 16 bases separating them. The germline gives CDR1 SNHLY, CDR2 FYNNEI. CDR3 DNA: TGTGCCAGCAGTGAATGGGAGGTACCTTGGGACTATGGCTACACCTTC. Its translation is CASSEWEVPWDYGYTF.

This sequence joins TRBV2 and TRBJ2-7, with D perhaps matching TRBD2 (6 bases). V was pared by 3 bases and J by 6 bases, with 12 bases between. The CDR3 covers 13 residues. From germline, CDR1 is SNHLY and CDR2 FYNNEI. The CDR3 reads CASSDSGVLEQYF. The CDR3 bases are TGTGCCAGCAGTGATTCGGGAGTACTCGAGCAGTACTTC.

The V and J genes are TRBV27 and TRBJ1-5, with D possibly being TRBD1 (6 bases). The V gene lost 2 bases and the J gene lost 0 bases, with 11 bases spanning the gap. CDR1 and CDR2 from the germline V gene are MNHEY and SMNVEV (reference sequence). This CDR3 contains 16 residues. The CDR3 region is CASSLAGTNSNQPQHF. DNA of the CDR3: TGTGCCAGCAGTTTAGCCGGGACAAATAGCAATCAGCCCCAGCATTTT.

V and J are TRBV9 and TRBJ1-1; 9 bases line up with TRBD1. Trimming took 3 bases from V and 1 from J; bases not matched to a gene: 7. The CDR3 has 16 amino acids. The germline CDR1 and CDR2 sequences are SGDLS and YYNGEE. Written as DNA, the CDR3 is TGTGCCAGCAGCGCCCCGACAGGGGGTGCGAACACTGAAGCTTTCTTT. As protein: CASSAPTGGANTEAFF.

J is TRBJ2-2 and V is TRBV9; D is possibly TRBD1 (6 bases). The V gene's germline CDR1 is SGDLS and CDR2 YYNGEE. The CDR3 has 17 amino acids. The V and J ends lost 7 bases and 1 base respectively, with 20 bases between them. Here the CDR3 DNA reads TGTGCCAGCTTAGGGGGTCGGGGAACAAGGAACACCGGGGAGCTGTTTTTT. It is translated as CASLGGRGTRNTGELFF.

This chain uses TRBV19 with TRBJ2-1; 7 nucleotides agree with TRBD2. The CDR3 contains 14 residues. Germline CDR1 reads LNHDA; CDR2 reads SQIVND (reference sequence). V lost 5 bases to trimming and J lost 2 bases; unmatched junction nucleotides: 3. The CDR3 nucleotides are TGTGCCAGTAGTCCGGGACTACCCTACAATGAGCAGTTCTTC. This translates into CASSPGLPYNEQFF.

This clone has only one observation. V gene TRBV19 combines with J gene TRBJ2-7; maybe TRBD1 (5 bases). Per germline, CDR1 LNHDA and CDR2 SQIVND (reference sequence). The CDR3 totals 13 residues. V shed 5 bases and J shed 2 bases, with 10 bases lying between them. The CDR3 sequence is CASSVGQAYEQYF. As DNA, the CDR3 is TGTGCCAGTAGTGTCGGACAAGCCTACGAGCAGTACTTC.

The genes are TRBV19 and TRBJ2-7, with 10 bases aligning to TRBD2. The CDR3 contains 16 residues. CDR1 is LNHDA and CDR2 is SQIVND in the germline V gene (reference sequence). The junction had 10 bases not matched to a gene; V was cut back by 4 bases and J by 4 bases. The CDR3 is CASSTTQASGSYEQYF. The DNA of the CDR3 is TGTGCCAGTAGTACCACCCAGGCTAGCGGGAGTTACGAGCAGTACTTC.

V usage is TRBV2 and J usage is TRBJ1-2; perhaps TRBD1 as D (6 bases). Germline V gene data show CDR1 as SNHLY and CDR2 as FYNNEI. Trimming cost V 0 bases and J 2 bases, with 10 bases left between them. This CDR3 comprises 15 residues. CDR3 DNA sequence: TGTGCCAGCAGTGAAGCCAGGGGAGTCAACTATGGCTACACCTTC. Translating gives CASSEARGVNYGYTF. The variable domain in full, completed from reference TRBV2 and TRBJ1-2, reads EPEVTQTPSHQVTQMGQEVILRCVPISNHLYFYWYRQILGQKVEFLVSFYNNEISEKSEIFDDQFSVERPDGSNFTLKIRSTKLEDSAMYFCASSEARGVNYGYTFGSGTRLTVV.

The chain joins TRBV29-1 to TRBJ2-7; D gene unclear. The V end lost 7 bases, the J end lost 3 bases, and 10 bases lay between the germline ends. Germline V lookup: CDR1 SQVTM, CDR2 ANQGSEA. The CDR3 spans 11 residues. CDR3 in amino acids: CSARVNYEQYF. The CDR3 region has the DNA TGCAGCGCCCGGGTCAACTACGAGCAGTACTTC.

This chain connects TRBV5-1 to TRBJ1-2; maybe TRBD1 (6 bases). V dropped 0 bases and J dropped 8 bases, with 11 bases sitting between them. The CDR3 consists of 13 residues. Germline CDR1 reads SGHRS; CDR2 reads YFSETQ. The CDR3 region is CASSLGSGDGYTF. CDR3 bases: TGCGCCAGCAGCTTGGGGTCAGGGGACGGCTACACCTTC. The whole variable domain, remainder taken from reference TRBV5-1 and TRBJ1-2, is KAGVTQTPRYLIKTRGQQVTLSCSPISGHRSVSWYQQTPGQGLQFLFEYFSETQRNKGNFPGRFSGRQFSNSRSEMNVSTLELGDSALYLCASSLGSGDGYTFGSGTRLTVV.

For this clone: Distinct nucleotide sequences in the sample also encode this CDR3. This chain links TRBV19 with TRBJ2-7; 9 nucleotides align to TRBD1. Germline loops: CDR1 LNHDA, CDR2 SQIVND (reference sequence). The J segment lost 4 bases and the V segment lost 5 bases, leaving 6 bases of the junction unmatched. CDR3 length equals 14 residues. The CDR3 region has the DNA TGTGCCAGTAGTCCGGGACAGGGTATTTACGAGCAGTACTTC. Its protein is CASSPGQGIYEQYF.

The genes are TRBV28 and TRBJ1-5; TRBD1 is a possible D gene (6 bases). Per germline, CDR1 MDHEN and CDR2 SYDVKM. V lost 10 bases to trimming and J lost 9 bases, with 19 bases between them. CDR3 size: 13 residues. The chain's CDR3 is CATSWGRGGPQHF. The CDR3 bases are TGTGCCACGTCGTGGGGCCGAGGGGGGCCCCAGCATTTT.

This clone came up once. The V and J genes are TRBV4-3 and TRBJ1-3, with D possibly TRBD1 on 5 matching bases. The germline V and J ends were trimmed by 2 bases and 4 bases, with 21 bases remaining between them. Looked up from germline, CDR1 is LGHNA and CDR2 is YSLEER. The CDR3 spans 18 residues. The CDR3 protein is CASSQPHGAGTFGNTIYF. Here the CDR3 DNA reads TGCGCCAGCAGCCAACCCCATGGGGCAGGGACTTTCGGAAACACCATATATTTT.

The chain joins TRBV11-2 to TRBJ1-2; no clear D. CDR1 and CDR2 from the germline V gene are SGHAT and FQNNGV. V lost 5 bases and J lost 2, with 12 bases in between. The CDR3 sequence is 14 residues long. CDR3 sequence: CASSHPTSNYGYTF. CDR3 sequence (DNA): TGTGCCAGCAGCCATCCTACTTCAAACTATGGCTACACCTTC.

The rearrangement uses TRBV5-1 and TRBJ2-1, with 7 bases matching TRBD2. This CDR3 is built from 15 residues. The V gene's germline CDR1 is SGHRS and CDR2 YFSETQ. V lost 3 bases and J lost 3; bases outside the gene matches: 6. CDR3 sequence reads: CASSWEGGSYNEQFF. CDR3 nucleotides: TGCGCCAGCAGCTGGGAGGGCGGAAGCTACAATGAGCAGTTCTTC.

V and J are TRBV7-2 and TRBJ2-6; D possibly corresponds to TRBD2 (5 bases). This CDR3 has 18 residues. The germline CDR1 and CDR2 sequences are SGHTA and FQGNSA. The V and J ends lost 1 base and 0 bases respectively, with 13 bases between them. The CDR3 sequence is CASSLEGGYISGANVLTF. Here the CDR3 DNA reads TGTGCCAGCAGCTTAGAAGGCGGGTATATCTCTGGGGCCAACGTCCTGACTTTC.

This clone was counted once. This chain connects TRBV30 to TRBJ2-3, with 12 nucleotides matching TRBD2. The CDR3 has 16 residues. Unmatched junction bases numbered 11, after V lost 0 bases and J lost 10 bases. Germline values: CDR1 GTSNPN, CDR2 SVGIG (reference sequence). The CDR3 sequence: CAWSVNPALAGGAQYF. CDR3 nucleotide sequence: TGTGCCTGGAGTGTAAACCCGGCACTAGCGGGAGGTGCGCAGTATTTT.

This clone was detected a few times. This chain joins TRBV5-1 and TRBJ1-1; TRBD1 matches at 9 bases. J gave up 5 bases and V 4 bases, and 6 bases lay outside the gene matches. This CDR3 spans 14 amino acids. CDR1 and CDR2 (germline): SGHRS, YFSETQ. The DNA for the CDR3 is TGCGCCAGCAGCCCACGACAGGGGGAGACTGAAGCTTTCTTT. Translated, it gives CASSPRQGETEAFF.

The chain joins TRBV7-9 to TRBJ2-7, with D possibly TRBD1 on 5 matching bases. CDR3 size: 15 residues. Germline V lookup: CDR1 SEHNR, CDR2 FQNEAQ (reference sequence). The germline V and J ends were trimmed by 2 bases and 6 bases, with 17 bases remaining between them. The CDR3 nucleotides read TGTGCCAGCAGCTTATTCCTGACAGCGTCGGGCGAGCAGTACTTC. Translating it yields CASSLFLTASGEQYF.

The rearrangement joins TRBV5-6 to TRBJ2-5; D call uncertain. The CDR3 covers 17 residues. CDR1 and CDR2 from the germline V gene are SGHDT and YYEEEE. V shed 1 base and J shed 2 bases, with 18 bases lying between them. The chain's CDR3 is CASSLLSLVPEQETQYF. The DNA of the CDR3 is TGTGCCAGCAGCTTGCTTTCTTTGGTTCCGGAGCAAGAGACCCAGTACTTC.

CDR3 nucleotide sequence: TGTGCCAGCAGTGAACAGGGTAATCAGCCCCAGCATTTT. This encodes CASSEQGNQPQHF. The chain employs TRBV2 and TRBJ1-5; a weak D match, TRBD1 (5 bases). The CDR3 spans 13 residues. With 2 bases removed from V and 4 bases from J, the gap between germline ends came to 6 bases. Germline V lookup: CDR1 SNHLY, CDR2 FYNNEI.

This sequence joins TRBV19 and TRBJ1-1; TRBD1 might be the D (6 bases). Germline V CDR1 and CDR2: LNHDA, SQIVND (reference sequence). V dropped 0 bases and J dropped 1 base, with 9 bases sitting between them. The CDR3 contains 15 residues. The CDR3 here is CASSIDKDRNTEAFF. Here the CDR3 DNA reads TGTGCCAGTAGTATAGATAAGGACAGGAACACTGAAGCTTTCTTT.

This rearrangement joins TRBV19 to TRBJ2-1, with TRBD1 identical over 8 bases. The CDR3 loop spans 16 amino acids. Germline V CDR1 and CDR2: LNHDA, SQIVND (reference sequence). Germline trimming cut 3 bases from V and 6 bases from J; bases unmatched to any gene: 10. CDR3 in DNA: TGTGCCAGTAGTATGGACAGGGAAGGGACCGGCAATGAGCAGTTCTTC. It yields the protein CASSMDREGTGNEQFF.

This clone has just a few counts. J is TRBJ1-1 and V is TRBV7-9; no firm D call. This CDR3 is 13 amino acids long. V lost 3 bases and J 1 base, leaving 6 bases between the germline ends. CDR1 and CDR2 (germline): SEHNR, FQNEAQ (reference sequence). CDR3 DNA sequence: TGTGCCAGCAGCTTGGGCGCGAACACTGAAGCTTTCTTT. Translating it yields CASSLGANTEAFF.

The CDR3 reads CASSYLAGAYEQYF. CDR3 nucleotides: TGTGCCAGCAGTTACCTAGCGGGGGCCTACGAGCAGTACTTC. The chain links TRBV6-5 to TRBJ2-7; 10 bases line up with TRBD2. J lost 2 bases, V lost 2 bases, and 0 bases had no gene match. There are 14 residues in the CDR3. Germline CDR1 reads MNHEY; CDR2 reads SVGAGI.

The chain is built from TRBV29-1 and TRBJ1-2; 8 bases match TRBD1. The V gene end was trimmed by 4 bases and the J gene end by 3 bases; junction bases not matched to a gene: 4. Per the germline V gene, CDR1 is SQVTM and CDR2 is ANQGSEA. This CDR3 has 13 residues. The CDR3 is CSVAPGQDYGYTF. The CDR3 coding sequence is TGCAGCGTTGCACCGGGACAGGACTATGGCTACACCTTC. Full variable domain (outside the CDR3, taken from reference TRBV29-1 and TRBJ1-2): SAVISQKPSRDICQRGTSLTIQCQVDSQVTMMFWYRQQPGQSLTLIATANQGSEATYESGFVIDKFPISRPNLTFSTLTVSNMSPEDSSIYLCSVAPGQDYGYTFGSGTRLTVV.

The CDR3 spells CASSLASDIRAFF. The CDR3 coding sequence is TGCGCCAGCAGCTTGGCCAGTGACATTCGAGCTTTCTTT. The chain recombines TRBV5-1 with TRBJ1-1; D remains ambiguous. Germline CDR1 is SGHRS and CDR2 is YFSETQ. The germline V and J ends were trimmed by 0 bases and 10 bases, with 13 bases remaining between them. The CDR3 runs to 13 residues.